Given below is one T cell receptor beta chain in context. As yet, its antigen is unknown. Using immunoSEQ multiplex PCR, the repertoire was profiled, and TCRdb retains in-frame clones only, with some absent. This table has some 170,000 clones, 85% to 90% appearing once. These data are taken from a study of T cell responses to AZD1222 COVID-19 vaccine. Findings and limits, study-wide: Clonal diversity was possibly underestimated, and white British individuals and females predominated among donors. In all cases, repertoires were sampled only after the peak T cell response. At baseline, seropositivity was found in only a handful of AZD1222 recipients.

Germline V gives CDR1 SGHAT, CDR2 FQDESV (reference sequence). Trimming pared 1 base from V and 0 bases from J, leaving 6 bases between. The CDR3 has 14 amino acids. The V gene is TRBV11-1, the J gene TRBJ2-5; possibly TRBD1 for D (6 bases). The sequence was collected from an adult in good health. The specimen comprised peripheral blood, sampled on day 0 of AZD1222 vaccination. CDR3 bases: TGTGCCAGCAGCTTAGGGACAGACCAAGAGACCCAGTACTTC. It is translated as CASSLGTDQETQYF.